The clone carrying this T cell receptor beta chain was counted only a few times. The antigen remains unidentified. As for time point: pre-sensitization, week 0. Stated treatment: therapeutic diphenylcyclopropenone sensitization with weekly scalp DPC. The study extracted total RNA from unfractionated whole blood. Blood was collected ahead of every patch test applied. This record belongs to a study of human T cells and chemical hapten exposure. Study-wide background: Patients additionally received therapeutic doses of diphenylcyclopropenone on the scalp once a week, and this continued throughout the approximately 26-week study.

In TCRdb, the RACE reads were re-called with MiXCR into one record per CDR3 protein. The data show 33,000 or so distinct CDR3 sequences, 9.5% to 15% seen once. Regarding the study as a whole: Counts of TCRs above 1 in 1000 frequency stayed unchanged with DPC sensitization.

Trimming stripped 6 bases from V and 5 bases from J, with 8 bases between. The CDR3 totals 12 residues. Germline-derived CDR1 and CDR2 are SNHLY and FYNNEI. The chain recombines TRBV2 with TRBJ2-1; D may correspond to TRBD1 or TRBD2 (5 bases each). The sequence derives from a woman aged 40 to 49 with alopecia areata. Some clones in this sample may be carry-over from other donors' samples. The source was whole blood, collected in connection with sensitization to the hapten diphenylcyclopropenone (DPC). CDR3 region: CASRGEHNEQFF. The CDR3 DNA follows: TGTGCCAGCAGGGGGGAGCACAATGAGCAGTTCTTC.